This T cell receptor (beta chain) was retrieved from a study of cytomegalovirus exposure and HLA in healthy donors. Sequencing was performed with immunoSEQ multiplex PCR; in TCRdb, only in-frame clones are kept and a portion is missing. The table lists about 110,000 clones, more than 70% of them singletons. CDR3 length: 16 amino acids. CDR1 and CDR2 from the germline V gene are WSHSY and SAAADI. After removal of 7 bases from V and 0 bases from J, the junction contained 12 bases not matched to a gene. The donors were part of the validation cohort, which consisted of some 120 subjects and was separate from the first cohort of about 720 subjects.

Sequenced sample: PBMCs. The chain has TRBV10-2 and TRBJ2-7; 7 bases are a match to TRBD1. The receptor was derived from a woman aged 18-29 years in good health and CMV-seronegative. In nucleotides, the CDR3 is TGCGCCAGCACGAGCCTGGACAGGTTTAGCTCCTACGAGCAGTACTTC. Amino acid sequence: CASTSLDRFSSYEQYF.